This entry features one T cell receptor (beta chain) sequence. The antigen is unknown. These data are taken from a study of OX40 agonist ivuxolimab in advanced cancers. Background on the study: Hepatocellular carcinoma, melanoma, renal cell or head and neck cancer was diagnosed in the dose-escalation patients. Partial responses were achieved by three patients: one hepatocellular carcinoma, two cutaneous melanoma. Broader study findings: The specificity for antigen of the expanded peripheral T cells was not determined.

The table came from immunoSEQ multiplex PCR; TCRdb's copy has only in-frame clones and leaves some out. In the table there are some 25,000 clones, around 73% of which are singletons. Germline V lookup: CDR1 LNHDA, CDR2 SQIVND (reference sequence). This CDR3 is 15 amino acids long. The V gene lost 6 bases and the J gene lost 0 bases, with 13 bases spanning the gap. Sampling times: baseline, cycle 4 day 1, cycle 7 day 1. This clonotype originated in an adult with an advanced solid tumor such as melanoma, head and neck, liver or kidney cancer. The sequencing here drew on CD4+ or CD8+ T cells sorted from blood, taken in a trial of the OX40 agonist ivuxolimab. V gene TRBV19 combines with J gene TRBJ2-3; TRBD2 might be the D (6 bases). CDR3: CASRGDFPSTDTQYF. As DNA, the CDR3 is TGTGCCAGTAGGGGGGACTTCCCTAGCACAGATACGCAGTATTTT.